Presented here are 16 T cell receptor beta chains from one specimen sequenced in a study of human T cells and chemical hapten exposure. TCRdb recomputed calls from the RACE reads with MiXCR, one row per CDR3 protein. The table shows tens of thousands of distinct CDR3 sequences, with roughly 10% occurring only once. The time point denotes: pre-sensitization, week 0. Regarding treatment: therapeutic diphenylcyclopropenone sensitization with weekly scalp DPC. Total RNA came from unfractionated whole blood. Sequencing used whole blood, obtained in connection with sensitization to the hapten diphenylcyclopropenone (DPC). Every receptor here comes from a woman younger than 45 with alopecia areata. Some clones in this sample may be carry-over from other donors' samples.

The chain is built from TRBV7-3 and TRBJ2-2; D remains ambiguous. Germline V gene data show CDR1 as SGHTA and CDR2 as FQGTGA. The V gene lost 5 bases and the J gene lost 6 bases, with 10 bases spanning the gap. There are 13 residues in the CDR3. The CDR3 coding sequence is TGTGCCAGCAGCCTAGAATGCCCCGGGGAGCTGTTTTTT. It specifies CASSLECPGELFF.

This clonotype was seen many times. This chain connects TRBV29-1 to TRBJ1-5; D is uncertain. Germline V gives CDR1 SQVTM, CDR2 ANQGSEA. The CDR3 is 13 amino acids. V dropped 6 bases and J dropped 4 bases, with 13 bases sitting between them. This CDR3 reads CSVKVGPNQPQHF. The CDR3 DNA sequence: TGCAGCGTGAAGGTTGGGCCAAATCAGCCCCAGCATTTT. The whole variable domain, filled in from reference TRBV29-1 and TRBJ1-5, reads SAVISQKPSRDICQRGTSLTIQCQVDSQVTMMFWYRQQPGQSLTLIATANQGSEATYESGFVIDKFPISRPNLTFSTLTVSNMSPEDSSIYLCSVKVGPNQPQHFGDGTRLSIL.

This clonotype was counted a few times. V is TRBV10-3 and J is TRBJ1-1; D perhaps matches TRBD1 (5 bases). The CDR3 has 13 residues. CDR1 ENHRY and CDR2 SYGVKD come from the germline V gene. The V and J ends lost 5 bases and 7 bases respectively, with 14 bases between them. The DNA for the CDR3 is TGTGCCATCAGTCGGGGGGAGGAAAGTGAAGCTTTCTTT. Its translation is CAISRGEESEAFF.

The sample holds a few counts of this clonotype. V gene TRBV29-1 combines with J gene TRBJ1-1; D gene ambiguous. This CDR3 spans 13 amino acids. Between the trimmed V and J ends, which lost 3 bases and 3 bases, there was a span of 11 bases. The germline CDR1 and CDR2 sequences are SQVTM and ANQGSEA. The CDR3 DNA follows: TGCAGCGTTGAGGGTCAGAGGGACACTGAAGCTTTCTTT. Encoded protein: CSVEGQRDTEAFF. The variable domain in full, completed from reference TRBV29-1 and TRBJ1-1, reads SAVISQKPSRDICQRGTSLTIQCQVDSQVTMMFWYRQQPGQSLTLIATANQGSEATYESGFVIDKFPISRPNLTFSTLTVSNMSPEDSSIYLCSVEGQRDTEAFFGQGTRLTVV.

DNA of the CDR3: TGTGCCAGCAGTTTTTCCCGGGACAGGGCACCCGCTGGAAACACCATATATTTT. Its translation: CASSFSRDRAPAGNTIYF. The chain combines TRBV12-3 or TRBV12-4 with TRBJ1-3; 9 bases fit TRBD1. V lost 3 bases to trimming and J lost 2 bases; unmatched junction nucleotides: 11. The CDR3 covers 18 residues.

The sample holds a few counts of this clonotype. V gene TRBV12-3 or TRBV12-4 combines with J gene TRBJ2-2; D not certain. The CDR3 totals 14 residues. V was shortened by 3 bases and J by 1 base, with 6 bases between the two germline ends. In nucleotides, the CDR3 is TGTGCCAGCAGTTTTCGGCAGAACACCGGGGAGCTGTTTTTT. It is translated as CASSFRQNTGELFF.

The chain combines TRBV7-2 with TRBJ2-3; D is uncertain. Germline CDR1 reads SGHTA; CDR2 reads FQGNSA. With 1 base removed from V and 0 bases from J, the gap between germline ends came to 8 bases. The CDR3 is made up of 15 amino acids. CDR3 in DNA: TGTGCCAGCAGCTTAGGTGGAGCTAGCACAGATACGCAGTATTTT. Its protein product is CASSLGGASTDTQYF.

The genes are TRBV6-2 or TRBV6-3 and TRBJ1-5; D gene ambiguous. There are 14 residues in the CDR3. V lost 6 bases to trimming and J lost 0 bases, with 9 bases between them. CDR1 is MNHEY and CDR2 is SVGEGT in the germline V gene. This chain's CDR3 is CASSPPVSNQPQHF. CDR3 in DNA: TGTGCCAGCAGCCCTCCCGTTAGCAATCAGCCCCAGCATTTT.

The chain is built from TRBV5-1 and TRBJ1-1; maybe TRBD1 (6 bases). Trimming took off 4 bases at V and 5 bases at J, with 18 bases between the two ends. The CDR3 covers 15 residues. Per the germline V gene, CDR1 is SGHRS and CDR2 is YFSETQ. This chain's CDR3 is CASSPGAGEGTEAFF. CDR3 DNA sequence: TGCGCCAGCAGCCCGGGGGCAGGGGAGGGGACTGAAGCTTTCTTT.

This clonotype was picked up a small number of times. The chain employs TRBV4-3 and TRBJ2-2; TRBD1 is a possible D gene (6 bases). Germline V CDR1 and CDR2: LGHNA, YSLEER. V lost 0 bases to trimming and J lost 6 bases, with 17 bases between them. The CDR3 has 17 amino acids. The CDR3 is CASSQEVRQGSSGELFF. For the CDR3, the DNA is TGCGCCAGCAGCCAAGAGGTTAGGCAGGGGAGCTCCGGGGAGCTGTTTTTT.

Only a few counts were recorded for this clonotype. The chain joins TRBV20-1 to TRBJ1-2, with 7 bases matching TRBD1. CDR1 is DFQATT, CDR2 SNEGSKA, per germline (reference sequence). With V trimmed by 6 bases and J by 2 bases, 9 bases remained unmatched. This CDR3 spans 14 amino acids. CDR3 protein: CSAEDRLENYGYTF. In DNA, the CDR3 is TGCAGTGCAGAGGACAGGTTAGAGAACTATGGCTACACCTTC.

The V call is TRBV12-3 or TRBV12-4, the J call TRBJ1-5; D gene unclear. This CDR3 has 15 amino acids. V was pared by 4 bases and J by 9 bases, with 19 bases between. For the CDR3, the DNA is TGTGCCAGCAGTTCCCTCTCTCTCAGTAGCGGGCCCCAGCATTTT. It translates to CASSSLSLSSGPQHF.

The chain combines TRBV5-1 with TRBJ1-5; D is uncertain. Germline loops: CDR1 SGHRS, CDR2 YFSETQ. The CDR3 spans 14 residues. The germline V and J ends were trimmed by 0 bases and 5 bases, with 9 bases remaining between them. The CDR3 DNA reads as TGCGCCAGCAGCTTGGGAGGAAATGATCAGCCCCAGCATTTT. As protein: CASSLGGNDQPQHF. Full variable domain (rest looked up from reference TRBV5-1 and TRBJ1-5): KAGVTQTPRYLIKTRGQQVTLSCSPISGHRSVSWYQQTPGQGLQFLFEYFSETQRNKGNFPGRFSGRQFSNSRSEMNVSTLELGDSALYLCASSLGGNDQPQHFGDGTRLSIL.

The chain links TRBV7-2 to TRBJ1-1; 10 bases match TRBD1. In germline, CDR1 is SGHTA, CDR2 FQGNSA. The CDR3 runs 13 residues. The ends lost 4 bases at V and 7 bases at J; junction bases unmatched: 3. CDR3 nucleotide sequence: TGTGCCAGCAGCTCCCGGGACAGGGGTGAAGCTTTCTTT. It is translated as CASSSRDRGEAFF.

This clonotype has just one count. Likely a read error: the CDR3 ends without its conserved phenylalanine or tryptophan. V usage is TRBV6-6 and J usage is TRBJ1-1; the D is unclear. This CDR3 has 16 amino acids. Germline V gives CDR1 MNHNY, CDR2 SVGAGI (reference sequence). The V end lost 6 bases, the J end lost 3 bases, and 20 bases lay between the germline ends. DNA for the CDR3: TGTGCCAGCAGATCCCACCAGAGGTTTACCTACACTGAAGCTTTCTCT. Residues: CASRSHQRFTYTEAFS.

This chain connects TRBV5-8 to TRBJ2-7, with 7 bases fitting TRBD1. The CDR3 sequence is 14 residues long. Germline CDR1 and CDR2: SGHTS and YDEGEE. V trimming: 2 bases; J trimming: 2 bases; junction bases outside the gene matches: 4. The CDR3 is CASSLPGQTYEQYF. DNA of the CDR3: TGTGCCAGCAGCTTACCGGGACAGACCTACGAGCAGTACTTC.